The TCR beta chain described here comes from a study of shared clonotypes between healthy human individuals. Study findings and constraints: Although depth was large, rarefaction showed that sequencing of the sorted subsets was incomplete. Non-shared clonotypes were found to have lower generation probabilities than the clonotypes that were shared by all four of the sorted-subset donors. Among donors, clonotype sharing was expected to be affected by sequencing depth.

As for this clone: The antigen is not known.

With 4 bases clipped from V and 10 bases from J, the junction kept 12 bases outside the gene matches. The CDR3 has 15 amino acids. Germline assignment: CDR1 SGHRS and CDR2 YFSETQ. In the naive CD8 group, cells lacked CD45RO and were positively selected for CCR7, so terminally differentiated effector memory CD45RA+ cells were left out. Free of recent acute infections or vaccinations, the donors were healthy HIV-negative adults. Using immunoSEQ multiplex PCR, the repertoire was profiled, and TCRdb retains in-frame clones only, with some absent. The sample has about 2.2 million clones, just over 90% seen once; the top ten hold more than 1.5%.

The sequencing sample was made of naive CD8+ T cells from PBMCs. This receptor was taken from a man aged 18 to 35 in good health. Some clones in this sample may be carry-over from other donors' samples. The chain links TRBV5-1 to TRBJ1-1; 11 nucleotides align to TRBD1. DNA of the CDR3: TGCGCCAGCAGCCCCAGGCGGGACAGGGGGGAGTTAGCTTTCTTT. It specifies CASSPRRDRGELAFF.